This T cell receptor beta chain was recovered during a study of cytomegalovirus exposure and HLA in healthy donors. The PCR ran on 60 Vbeta and 13 Jbeta primers. TCRdb's table, derived via immunoSEQ multiplex PCR, lists solely in-frame clones and lacks some. The sample table includes some 42,000 clones. The germline CDR1 and CDR2 sequences are LGHNA and YNFKEQ. The CDR3 is made up of 15 amino acids. V was clipped by 0 bases and J by 7 bases, with 13 bases between them. Although they were nominally healthy when sampled, donors likely had unrecorded immune exposures. Sequencing was done on a sample of PBMCs. The rearrangement uses TRBV4-2 and TRBJ1-5; D is perhaps TRBD1 (6 bases). The clonotype comes from a man aged 25-45 years in good health and CMV-seronegative. In DNA form, the CDR3 reads TGTGCCAGCAGCCAAGAGATACAGGGCGGCCAGCCCCAGCATTTT. Translating it yields CASSQEIQGGQPQHF.